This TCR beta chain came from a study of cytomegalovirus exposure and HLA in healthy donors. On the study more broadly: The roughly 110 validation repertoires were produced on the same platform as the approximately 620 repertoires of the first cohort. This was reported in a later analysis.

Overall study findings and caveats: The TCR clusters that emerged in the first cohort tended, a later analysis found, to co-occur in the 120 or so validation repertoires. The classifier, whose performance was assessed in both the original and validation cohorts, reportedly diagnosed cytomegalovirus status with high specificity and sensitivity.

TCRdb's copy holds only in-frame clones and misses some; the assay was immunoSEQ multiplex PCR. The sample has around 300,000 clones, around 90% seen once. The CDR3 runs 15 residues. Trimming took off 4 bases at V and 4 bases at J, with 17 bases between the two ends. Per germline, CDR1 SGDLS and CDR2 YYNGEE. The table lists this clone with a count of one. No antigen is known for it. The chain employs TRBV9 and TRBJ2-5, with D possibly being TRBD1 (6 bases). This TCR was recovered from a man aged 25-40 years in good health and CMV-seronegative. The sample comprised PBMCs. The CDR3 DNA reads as TGTGCCAGCAGCTCAGGAACCGGGACACGAGAGACCCAGTACTTC. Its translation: CASSSGTGTRETQYF.